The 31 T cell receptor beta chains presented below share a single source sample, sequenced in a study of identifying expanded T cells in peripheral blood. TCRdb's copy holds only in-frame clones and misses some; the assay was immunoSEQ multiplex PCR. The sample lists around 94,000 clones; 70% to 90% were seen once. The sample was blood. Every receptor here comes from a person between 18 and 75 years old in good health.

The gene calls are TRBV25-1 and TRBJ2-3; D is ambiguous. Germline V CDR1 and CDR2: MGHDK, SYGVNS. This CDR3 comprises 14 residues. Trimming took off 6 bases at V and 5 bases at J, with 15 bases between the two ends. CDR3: CASSSEIPGDTQYF. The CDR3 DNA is TGTGCCAGCAGCTCGGAGATTCCCGGAGATACGCAGTATTTT.

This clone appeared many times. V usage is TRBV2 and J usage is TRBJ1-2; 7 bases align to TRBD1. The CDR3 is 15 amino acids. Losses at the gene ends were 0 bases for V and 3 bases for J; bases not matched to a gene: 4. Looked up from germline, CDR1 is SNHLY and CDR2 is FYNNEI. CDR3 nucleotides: TGTGCCAGCAGTGAAGCGGGACAGACATACTATGGCTACACCTTC. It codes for CASSEAGQTYYGYTF. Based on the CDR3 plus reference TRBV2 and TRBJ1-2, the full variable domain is EPEVTQTPSHQVTQMGQEVILRCVPISNHLYFYWYRQILGQKVEFLVSFYNNEISEKSEIFDDQFSVERPDGSNFTLKIRSTKLEDSAMYFCASSEAGQTYYGYTFGSGTRLTVV.

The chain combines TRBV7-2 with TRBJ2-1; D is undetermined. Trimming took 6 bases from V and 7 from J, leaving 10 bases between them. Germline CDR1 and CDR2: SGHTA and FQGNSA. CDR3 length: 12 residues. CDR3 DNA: TGTGCCAGCAGTTCAGGTTGGAATGAGCAGTTCTTC. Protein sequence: CASSSGWNEQFF.

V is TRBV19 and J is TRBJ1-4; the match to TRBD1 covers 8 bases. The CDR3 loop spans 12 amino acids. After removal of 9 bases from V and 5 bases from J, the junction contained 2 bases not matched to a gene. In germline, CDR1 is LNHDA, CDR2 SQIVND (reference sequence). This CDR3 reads CASRGQNEKLFF. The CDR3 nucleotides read TGTGCCAGCAGGGGGCAGAATGAAAAACTGTTTTTT.

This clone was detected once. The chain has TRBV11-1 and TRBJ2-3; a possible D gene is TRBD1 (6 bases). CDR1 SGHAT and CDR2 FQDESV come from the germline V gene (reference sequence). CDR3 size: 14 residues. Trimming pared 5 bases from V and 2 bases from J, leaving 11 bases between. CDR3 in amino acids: CASSPTGFTDTQYF. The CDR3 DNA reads TGTGCCAGCAGCCCTACAGGGTTCACAGATACGCAGTATTTT.

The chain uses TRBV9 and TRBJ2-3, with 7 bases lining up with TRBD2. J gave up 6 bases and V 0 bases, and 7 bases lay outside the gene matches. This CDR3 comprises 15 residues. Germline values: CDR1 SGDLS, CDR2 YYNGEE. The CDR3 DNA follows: TGTGCCAGCAGCGTAGTTGCGGGAGTCGGGGATACGCAGTATTTT. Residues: CASSVVAGVGDTQYF.

The CDR3 sequence: CASQRQGMDGYTF. The CDR3 DNA follows: TGTGCCAGTCAAAGACAGGGAATGGATGGCTACACCTTC. This chain uses TRBV6-5 with TRBJ1-2; TRBD1 aligns across 7 bases. CDR1 is MNHEY, CDR2 SVGAGI, per germline. V was pared by 9 bases and J by 6 bases, with 10 bases of the junction left unmatched. This CDR3 region has 13 residues.

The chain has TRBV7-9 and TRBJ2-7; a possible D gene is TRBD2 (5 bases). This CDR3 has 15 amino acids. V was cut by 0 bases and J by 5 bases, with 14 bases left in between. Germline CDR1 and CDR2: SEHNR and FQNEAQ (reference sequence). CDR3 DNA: TGTGCCAGCAGCTTAGCGTTAGGGAGATGGGACGAGCAGTACTTC. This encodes CASSLALGRWDEQYF. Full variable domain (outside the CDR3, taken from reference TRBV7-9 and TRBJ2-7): DTGVSQNPRHKITKRGQNVTFRCDPISEHNRLYWYRQTLGQGPEFLTYFQNEAQLEKSRLLSDRFSAERPKGSFSTLEIQRTEQGDSAMYLCASSLALGRWDEQYFGPGTRLTVT.

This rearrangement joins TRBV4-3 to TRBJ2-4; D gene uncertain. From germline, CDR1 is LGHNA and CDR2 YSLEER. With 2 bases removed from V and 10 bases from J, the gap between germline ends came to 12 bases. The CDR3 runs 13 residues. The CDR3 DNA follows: TGCGCCAGCAGCCAAAGCGCGTGGGGAATTCAGTACTTC. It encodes CASSQSAWGIQYF.

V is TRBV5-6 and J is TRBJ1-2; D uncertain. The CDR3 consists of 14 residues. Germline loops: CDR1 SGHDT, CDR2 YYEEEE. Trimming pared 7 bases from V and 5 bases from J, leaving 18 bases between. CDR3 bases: TGTGCCAGCGGTCCCCTGGATAGGTTTTATGGCTACACCTTC. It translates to CASGPLDRFYGYTF.

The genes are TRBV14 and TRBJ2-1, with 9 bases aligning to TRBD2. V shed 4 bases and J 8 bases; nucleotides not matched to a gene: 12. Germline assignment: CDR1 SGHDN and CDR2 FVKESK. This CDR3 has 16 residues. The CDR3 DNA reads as TGTGCCAGCAGCCGCCTCGGGGCGGGGGGGCGCGATGAGCAGTTCTTC. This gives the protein CASSRLGAGGRDEQFF.

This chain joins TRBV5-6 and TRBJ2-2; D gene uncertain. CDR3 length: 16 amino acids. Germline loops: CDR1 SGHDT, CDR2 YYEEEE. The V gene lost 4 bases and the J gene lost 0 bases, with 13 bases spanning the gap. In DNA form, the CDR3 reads TGTGCCAGCAGCGCCTCCAGGTTCGCGAACACCGGGGAGCTGTTTTTT. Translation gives CASSASRFANTGELFF. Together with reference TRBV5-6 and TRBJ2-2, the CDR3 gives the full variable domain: DAGVTQSPTHLIKTRGQQVTLRCSPKSGHDTVSWYQQALGQGPQFIFQYYEEEERQRGNFPDRFSGHQFPNYSSELNVNALLLGDSALYLCASSASRFANTGELFFGEGSRLTVL.

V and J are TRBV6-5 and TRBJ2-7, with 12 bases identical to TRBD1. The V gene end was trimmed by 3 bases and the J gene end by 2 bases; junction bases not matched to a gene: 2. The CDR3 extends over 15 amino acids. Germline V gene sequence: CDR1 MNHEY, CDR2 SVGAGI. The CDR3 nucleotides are TGTGCCAGCAGTTATTGGGACAGGGGGCCCTACGAGCAGTACTTC. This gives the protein CASSYWDRGPYEQYF.

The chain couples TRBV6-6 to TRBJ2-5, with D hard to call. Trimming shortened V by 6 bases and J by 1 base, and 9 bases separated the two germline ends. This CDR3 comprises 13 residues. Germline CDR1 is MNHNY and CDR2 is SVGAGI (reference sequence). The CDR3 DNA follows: TGTGCCAGCAGGCGCCTAAGCCAAGAGACCCAGTACTTC. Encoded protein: CASRRLSQETQYF.

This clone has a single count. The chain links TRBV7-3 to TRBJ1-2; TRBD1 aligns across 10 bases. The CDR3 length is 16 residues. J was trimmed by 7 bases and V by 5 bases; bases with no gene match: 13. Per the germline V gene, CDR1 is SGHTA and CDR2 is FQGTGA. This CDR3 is CASSPTKPGQGSGYTF. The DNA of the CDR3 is TGTGCCAGCAGCCCCACCAAGCCGGGACAGGGGTCTGGCTACACCTTC.

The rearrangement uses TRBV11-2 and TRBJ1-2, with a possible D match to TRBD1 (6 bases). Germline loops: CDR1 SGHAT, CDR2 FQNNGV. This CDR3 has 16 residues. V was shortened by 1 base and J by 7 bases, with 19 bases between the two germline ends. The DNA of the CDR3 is TGTGCCAGCAGCTTAGGAACAGGGTCGAGGCGTGTTGGCTACACCTTC. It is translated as CASSLGTGSRRVGYTF.

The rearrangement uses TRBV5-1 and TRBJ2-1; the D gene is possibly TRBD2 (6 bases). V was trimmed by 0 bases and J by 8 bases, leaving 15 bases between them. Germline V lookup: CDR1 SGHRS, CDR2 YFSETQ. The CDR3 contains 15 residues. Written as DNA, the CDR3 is TGCGCCAGCAGCTTGGATATCGGAGGGGTTGATGAGCAGTTCTTC. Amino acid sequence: CASSLDIGGVDEQFF.

The CDR3 protein is CASSLATLDQPQHF. For the CDR3, the DNA is TGTGCCAGCAGTTTAGCGACACTAGATCAGCCCCAGCATTTT. The chain links TRBV28 to TRBJ1-5; D not certain. V was cut by 2 bases and J by 5 bases, with 10 bases left in between. This CDR3 has 14 residues. The germline V gene has CDR1 MDHEN and CDR2 SYDVKM. The complete variable domain, with remaining parts taken from reference TRBV28 and TRBJ1-5, reads DVKVTQSSRYLVKRTGEKVFLECVQDMDHENMFWYRQDPGLGLRLIYFSYDVKMKEKGDIPEGYSVSREKKERFSLILESASTNQTSMYLCASSLATLDQPQHFGDGTRLSIL.

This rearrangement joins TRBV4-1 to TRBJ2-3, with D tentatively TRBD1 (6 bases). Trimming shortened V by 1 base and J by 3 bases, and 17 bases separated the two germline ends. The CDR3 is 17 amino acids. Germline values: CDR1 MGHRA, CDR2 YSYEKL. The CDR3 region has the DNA TGCGCCAGCAGCCAAGGGGATCTGGGGGCCGGGACAGATACGCAGTATTTT. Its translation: CASSQGDLGAGTDTQYF.

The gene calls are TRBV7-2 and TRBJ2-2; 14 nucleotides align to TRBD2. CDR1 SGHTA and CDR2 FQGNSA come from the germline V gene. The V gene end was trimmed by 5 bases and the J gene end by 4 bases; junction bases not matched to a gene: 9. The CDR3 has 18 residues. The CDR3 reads CASSPGLAGGRSTGELFF. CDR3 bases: TGTGCCAGCAGCCCAGGACTAGCGGGGGGCAGGAGCACCGGGGAGCTGTTTTTT.

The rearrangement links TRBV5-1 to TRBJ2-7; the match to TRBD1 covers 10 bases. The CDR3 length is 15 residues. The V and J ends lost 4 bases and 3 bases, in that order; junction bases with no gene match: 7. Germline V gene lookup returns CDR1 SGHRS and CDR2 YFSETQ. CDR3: CASSQPGQGYYEQYF. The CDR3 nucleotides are TGCGCCAGCAGCCAACCGGGACAGGGGTACTACGAGCAGTACTTC.

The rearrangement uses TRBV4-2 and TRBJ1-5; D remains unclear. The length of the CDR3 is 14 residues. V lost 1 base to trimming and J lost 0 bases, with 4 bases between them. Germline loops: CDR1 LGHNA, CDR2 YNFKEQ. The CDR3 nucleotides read TGTGCCAGCAGCCAAGCACCTAGCAATCAGCCCCAGCATTTT. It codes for CASSQAPSNQPQHF.

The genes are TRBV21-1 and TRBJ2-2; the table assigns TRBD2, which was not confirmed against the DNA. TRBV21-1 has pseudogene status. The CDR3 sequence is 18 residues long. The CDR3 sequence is CASTTGTSGTENTGELFF. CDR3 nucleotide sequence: TGTGCCAGCACCACCGGGACTAGCGGAACCGAGAACACCGGGGAGCTGTTTTTT.

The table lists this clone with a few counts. The chain's CDR3 is CASSPNSGGGNTIYF. The CDR3 DNA reads as TGTGCCAGCAGTCCCAATTCAGGGGGAGGAAACACCATATATTTT. J is TRBJ1-3 and V is TRBV28; the match to TRBD1 covers 7 bases. V was pared by 5 bases and J by 4 bases, with 8 bases of the junction left unmatched. The germline V gene encodes CDR1 MDHEN and CDR2 SYDVKM. CDR3 length: 15 amino acids. The whole variable domain, remainder taken from reference TRBV28 and TRBJ1-3, is DVKVTQSSRYLVKRTGEKVFLECVQDMDHENMFWYRQDPGLGLRLIYFSYDVKMKEKGDIPEGYSVSREKKERFSLILESASTNQTSMYLCASSPNSGGGNTIYFGEGSWLTVV.

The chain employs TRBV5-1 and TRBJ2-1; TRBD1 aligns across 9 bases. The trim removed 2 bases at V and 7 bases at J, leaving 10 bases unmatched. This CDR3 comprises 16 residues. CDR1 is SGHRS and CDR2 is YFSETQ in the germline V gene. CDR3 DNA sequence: TGCGCCAGCAGCTTAACCGGGACAGGGAACGGTAATGAGCAGTTCTTC. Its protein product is CASSLTGTGNGNEQFF.

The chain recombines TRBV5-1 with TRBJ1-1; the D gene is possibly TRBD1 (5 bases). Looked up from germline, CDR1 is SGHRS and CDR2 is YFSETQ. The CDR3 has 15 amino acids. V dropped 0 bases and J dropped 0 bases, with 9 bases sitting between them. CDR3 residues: CASSLALRVNTEAFF. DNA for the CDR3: TGCGCCAGCAGCTTGGCCCTCAGGGTGAACACTGAAGCTTTCTTT.

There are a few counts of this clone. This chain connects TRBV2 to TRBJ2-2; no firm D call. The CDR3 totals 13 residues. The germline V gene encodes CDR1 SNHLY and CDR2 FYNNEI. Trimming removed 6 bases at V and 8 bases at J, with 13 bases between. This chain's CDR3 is CASRALVGGELFF. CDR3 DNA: TGTGCCAGCAGGGCCCTCGTTGGAGGGGAGCTGTTTTTT.

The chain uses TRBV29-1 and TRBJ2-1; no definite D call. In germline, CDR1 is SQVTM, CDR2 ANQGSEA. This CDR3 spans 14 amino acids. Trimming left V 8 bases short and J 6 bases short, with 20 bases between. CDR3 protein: CSTYSGLGFNEQFF. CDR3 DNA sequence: TGCAGCACATACAGTGGTTTGGGATTCAATGAGCAGTTCTTC.

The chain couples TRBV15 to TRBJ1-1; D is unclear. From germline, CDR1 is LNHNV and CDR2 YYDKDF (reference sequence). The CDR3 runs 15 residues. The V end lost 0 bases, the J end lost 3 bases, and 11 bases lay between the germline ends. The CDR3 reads CATSRERPRYTEAFF. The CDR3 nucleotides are TGTGCCACCAGCAGAGAACGGCCGCGGTACACTGAAGCTTTCTTT.

This CDR3 reads CASNSRGLLNEQFF. CDR3 sequence (DNA): TGTGCCAGCAATTCCAGGGGCCTACTCAATGAGCAGTTCTTC. The rearrangement joins TRBV6-5 to TRBJ2-1; possible D gene TRBD1, 6 bases. The CDR3 extends over 14 amino acids. Germline V CDR1 and CDR2: MNHEY, SVGAGI. V was cut by 7 bases and J by 6 bases, with 16 bases left in between.

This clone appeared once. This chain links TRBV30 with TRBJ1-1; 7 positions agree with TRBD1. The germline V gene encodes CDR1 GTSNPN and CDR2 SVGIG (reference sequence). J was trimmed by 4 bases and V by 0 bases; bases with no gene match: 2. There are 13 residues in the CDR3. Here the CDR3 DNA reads TGTGCCTGGAGTGTCAGGGGGGGCACTGAAGCTTTCTTT. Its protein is CAWSVRGGTEAFF.